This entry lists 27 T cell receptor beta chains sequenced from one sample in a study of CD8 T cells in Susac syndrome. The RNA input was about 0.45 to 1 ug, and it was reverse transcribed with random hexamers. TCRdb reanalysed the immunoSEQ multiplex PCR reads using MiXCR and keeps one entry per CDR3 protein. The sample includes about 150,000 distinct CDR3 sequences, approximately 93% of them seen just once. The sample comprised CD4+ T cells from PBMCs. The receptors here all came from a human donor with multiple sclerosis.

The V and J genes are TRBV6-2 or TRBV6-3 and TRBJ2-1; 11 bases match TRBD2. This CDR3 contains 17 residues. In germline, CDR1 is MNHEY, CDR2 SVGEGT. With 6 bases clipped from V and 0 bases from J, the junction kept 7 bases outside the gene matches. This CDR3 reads CASRTGTSGISYNEQFF. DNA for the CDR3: TGTGCCAGCAGGACCGGGACTAGCGGCATCTCCTACAATGAGCAGTTCTTC.

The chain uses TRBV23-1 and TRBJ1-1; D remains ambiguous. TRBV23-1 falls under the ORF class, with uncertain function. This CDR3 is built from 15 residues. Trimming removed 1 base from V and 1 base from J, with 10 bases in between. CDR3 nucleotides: TGCGCCAGCAGTCAATGGTTGGGAGCGAACACTGAAGCTTTCTTT. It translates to CASSQWLGANTEAFF.

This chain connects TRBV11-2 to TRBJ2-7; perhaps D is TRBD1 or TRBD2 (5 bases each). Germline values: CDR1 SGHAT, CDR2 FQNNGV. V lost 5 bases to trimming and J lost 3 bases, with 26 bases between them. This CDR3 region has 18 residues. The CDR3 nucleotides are TGTGCCAGCAGCCCAATCTCTCGGGCGAGGGACGACCACTACGAGCAGTACTTC. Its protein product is CASSPISRARDDHYEQYF.

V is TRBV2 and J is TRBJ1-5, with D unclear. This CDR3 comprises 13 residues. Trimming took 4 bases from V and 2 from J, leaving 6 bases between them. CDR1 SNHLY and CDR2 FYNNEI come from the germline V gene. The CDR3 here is CASSGAGNQPQHF. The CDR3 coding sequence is TGTGCCAGCAGTGGCGCAGGCAATCAGCCCCAGCATTTT.

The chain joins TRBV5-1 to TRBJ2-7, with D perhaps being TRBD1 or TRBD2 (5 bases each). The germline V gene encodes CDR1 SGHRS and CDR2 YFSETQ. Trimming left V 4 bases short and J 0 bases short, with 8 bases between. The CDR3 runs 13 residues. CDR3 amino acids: CASSQGTSYEQYF. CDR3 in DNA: TGCGCCAGCAGCCAAGGGACCTCCTACGAGCAGTACTTC.

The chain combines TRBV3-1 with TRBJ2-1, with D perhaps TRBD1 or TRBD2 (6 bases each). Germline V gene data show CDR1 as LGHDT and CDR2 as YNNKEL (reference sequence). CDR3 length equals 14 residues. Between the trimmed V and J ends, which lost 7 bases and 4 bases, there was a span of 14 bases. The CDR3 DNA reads TGTGCCAGCACTCCCGAGGGGGGTTACAATGAGCAGTTCTTC. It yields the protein CASTPEGGYNEQFF.

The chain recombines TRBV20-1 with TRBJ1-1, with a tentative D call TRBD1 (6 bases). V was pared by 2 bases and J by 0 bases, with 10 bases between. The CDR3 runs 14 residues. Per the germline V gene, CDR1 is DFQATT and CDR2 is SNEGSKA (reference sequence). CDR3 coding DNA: TGCAGTGCTAGAAGGGGGGCGATGAACACTGAAGCTTTCTTT. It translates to CSARRGAMNTEAFF.

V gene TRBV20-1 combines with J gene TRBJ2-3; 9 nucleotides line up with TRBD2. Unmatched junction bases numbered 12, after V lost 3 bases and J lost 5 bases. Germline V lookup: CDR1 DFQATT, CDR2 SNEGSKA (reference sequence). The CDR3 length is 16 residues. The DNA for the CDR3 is TGCAGTGCTAGGAGGTCCAGCGGGGGGATCATAGATACGCAGTATTTT. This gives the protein CSARRSSGGIIDTQYF.

The CDR3 spells CASSQASGGAGETQYF. The DNA for the CDR3 is TGTGCCAGCAGCCAAGCTAGCGGGGGGGCCGGAGAGACCCAGTACTTC. The chain uses TRBV3-1 and TRBJ2-5, with TRBD2 matching over 12 bases. Germline CDR1 and CDR2: LGHDT and YNNKEL (reference sequence). The CDR3 covers 16 residues. The V gene end was trimmed by 1 base and the J gene end by 4 bases; junction bases not matched to a gene: 4.

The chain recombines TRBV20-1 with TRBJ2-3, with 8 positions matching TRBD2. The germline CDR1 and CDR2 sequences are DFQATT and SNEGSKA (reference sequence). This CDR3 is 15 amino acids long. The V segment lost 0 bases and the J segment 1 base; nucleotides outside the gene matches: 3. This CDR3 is CSARDGTRGTDTQYF. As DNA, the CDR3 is TGCAGTGCTAGAGACGGGACTAGGGGCACAGATACGCAGTATTTT.

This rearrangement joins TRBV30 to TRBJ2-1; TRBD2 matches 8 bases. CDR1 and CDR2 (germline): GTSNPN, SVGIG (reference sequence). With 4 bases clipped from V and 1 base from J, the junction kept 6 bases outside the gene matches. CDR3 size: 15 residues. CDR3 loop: CAWNPGLGSYNEQFF. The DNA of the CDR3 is TGTGCCTGGAACCCGGGACTAGGTTCCTACAATGAGCAGTTCTTC.

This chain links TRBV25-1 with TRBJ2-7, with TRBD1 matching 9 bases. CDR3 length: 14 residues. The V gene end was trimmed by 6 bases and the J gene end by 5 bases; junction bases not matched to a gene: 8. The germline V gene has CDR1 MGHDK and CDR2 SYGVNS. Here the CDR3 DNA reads TGTGCCAGCAGATCTTCGACAGGGGGTAACGAGCAGTACTTC. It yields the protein CASRSSTGGNEQYF.

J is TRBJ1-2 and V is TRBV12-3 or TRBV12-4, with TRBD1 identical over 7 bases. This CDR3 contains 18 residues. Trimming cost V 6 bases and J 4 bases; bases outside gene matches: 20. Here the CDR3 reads CASSFSPGQRSNLYGYTF. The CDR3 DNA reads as TGTGCCAGCAGCTTTAGCCCGGGACAGAGATCCAACCTCTATGGCTACACCTTC.

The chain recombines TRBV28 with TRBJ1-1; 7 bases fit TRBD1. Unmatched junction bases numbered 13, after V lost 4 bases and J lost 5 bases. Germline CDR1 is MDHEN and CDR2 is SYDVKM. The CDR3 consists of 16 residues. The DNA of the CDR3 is TGTGCCAGCAGTTCCCCTTCAGGGGGTACGAGGACTGAAGCTTTCTTT. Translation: CASSSPSGGTRTEAFF.

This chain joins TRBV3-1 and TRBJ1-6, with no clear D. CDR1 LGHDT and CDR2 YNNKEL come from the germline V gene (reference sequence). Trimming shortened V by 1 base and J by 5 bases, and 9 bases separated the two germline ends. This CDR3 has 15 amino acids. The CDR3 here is CASSQVAGHNSPLHF. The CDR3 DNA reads TGTGCCAGCAGCCAAGTGGCAGGCCATAATTCACCCCTCCACTTT.

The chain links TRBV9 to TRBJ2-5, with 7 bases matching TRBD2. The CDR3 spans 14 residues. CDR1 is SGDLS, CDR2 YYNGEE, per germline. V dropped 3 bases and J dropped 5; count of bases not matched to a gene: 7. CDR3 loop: CASSGGSTSETQYF. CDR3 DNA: TGTGCCAGCAGCGGCGGGAGTACGTCGGAGACCCAGTACTTC.

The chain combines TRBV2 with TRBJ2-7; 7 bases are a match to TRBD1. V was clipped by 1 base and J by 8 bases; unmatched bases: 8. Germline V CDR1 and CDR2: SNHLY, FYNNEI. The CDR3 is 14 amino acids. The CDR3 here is CASSEVANRGKQYF. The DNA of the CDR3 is TGTGCCAGCAGTGAAGTGGCGAACAGGGGCAAGCAGTACTTC.

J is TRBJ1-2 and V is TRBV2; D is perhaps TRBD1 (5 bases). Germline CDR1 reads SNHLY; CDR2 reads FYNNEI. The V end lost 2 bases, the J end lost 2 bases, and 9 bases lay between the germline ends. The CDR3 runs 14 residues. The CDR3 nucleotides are TGTGCCAGCAGTGAAATGAACAGGAACTATGGCTACACCTTC. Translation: CASSEMNRNYGYTF.

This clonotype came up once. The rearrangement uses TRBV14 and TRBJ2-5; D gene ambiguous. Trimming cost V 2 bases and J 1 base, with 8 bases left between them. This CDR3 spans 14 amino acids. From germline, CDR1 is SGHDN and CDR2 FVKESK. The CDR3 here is CASSQLGFQETQYF. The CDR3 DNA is TGTGCCAGCAGCCAACTGGGGTTCCAAGAGACCCAGTACTTC. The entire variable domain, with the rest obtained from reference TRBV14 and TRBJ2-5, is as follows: EAGVTQFPSHSVIEKGQTVTLRCDPISGHDNLYWYRRVMGKEIKFLLHFVKESKQDESGMPNNRFLAERTGGTYSTLKVQPAELEDSGVYFCASSQLGFQETQYFGPGTRLLVL.

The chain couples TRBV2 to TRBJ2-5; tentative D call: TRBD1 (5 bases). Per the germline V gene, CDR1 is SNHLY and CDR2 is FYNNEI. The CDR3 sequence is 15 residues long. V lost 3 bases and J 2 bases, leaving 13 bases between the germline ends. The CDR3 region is CASSEGRQEQETQYF. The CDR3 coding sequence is TGTGCCAGCAGTGAGGGGCGGCAGGAGCAAGAGACCCAGTACTTC.

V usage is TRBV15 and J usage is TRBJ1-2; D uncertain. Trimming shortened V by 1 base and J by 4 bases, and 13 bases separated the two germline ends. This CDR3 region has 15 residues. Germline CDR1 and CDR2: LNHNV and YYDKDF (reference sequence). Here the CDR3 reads CATSRAGGLGYGYTF. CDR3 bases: TGTGCCACCAGCAGAGCAGGAGGACTGGGCTATGGCTACACCTTC.

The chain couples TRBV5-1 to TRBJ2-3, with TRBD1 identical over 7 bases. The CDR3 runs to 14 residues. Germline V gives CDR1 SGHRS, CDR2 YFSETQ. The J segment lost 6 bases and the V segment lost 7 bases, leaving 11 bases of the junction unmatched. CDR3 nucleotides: TGCGCCAGCGAGACAGGGCATGATGGGGATACGCAGTATTTT. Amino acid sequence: CASETGHDGDTQYF. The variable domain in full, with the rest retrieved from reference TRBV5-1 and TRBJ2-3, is KAGVTQTPRYLIKTRGQQVTLSCSPISGHRSVSWYQQTPGQGLQFLFEYFSETQRNKGNFPGRFSGRQFSNSRSEMNVSTLELGDSALYLCASETGHDGDTQYFGPGTRLTVL.

The DNA of the CDR3 is TGTGCCAGCAGTCTAACAGGGGCCAAACTGTTTTTT. It encodes CASSLTGAKLFF. This chain uses TRBV28 with TRBJ1-4, with 7 positions matching TRBD1. This CDR3 contains 12 residues. V was pared by 5 bases and J by 11 bases, with 5 bases of the junction left unmatched. The germline gives CDR1 MDHEN, CDR2 SYDVKM.

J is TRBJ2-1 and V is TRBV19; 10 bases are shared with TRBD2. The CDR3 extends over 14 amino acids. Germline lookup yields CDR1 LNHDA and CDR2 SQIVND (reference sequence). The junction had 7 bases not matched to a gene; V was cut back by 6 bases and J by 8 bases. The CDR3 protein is CASRSSGSLDEQFF. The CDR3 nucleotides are TGTGCCAGTAGGTCTAGCGGGAGTTTGGATGAGCAGTTCTTC.

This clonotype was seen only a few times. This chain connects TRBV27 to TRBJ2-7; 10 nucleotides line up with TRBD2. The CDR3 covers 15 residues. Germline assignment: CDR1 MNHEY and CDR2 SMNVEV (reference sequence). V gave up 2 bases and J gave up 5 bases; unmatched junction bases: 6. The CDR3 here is CASSLQLAGVNEQYF. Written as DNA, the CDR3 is TGTGCCAGCAGTTTACAGCTAGCGGGAGTGAACGAGCAGTACTTC.

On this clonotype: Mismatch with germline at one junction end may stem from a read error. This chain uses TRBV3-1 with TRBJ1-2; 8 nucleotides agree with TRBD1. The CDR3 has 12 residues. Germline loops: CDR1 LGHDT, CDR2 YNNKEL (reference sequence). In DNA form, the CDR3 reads TGTGCCAGCAGCCAAGAGCAGGGGGCCGGGGTCTTC. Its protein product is CASSQEQGAGVF.

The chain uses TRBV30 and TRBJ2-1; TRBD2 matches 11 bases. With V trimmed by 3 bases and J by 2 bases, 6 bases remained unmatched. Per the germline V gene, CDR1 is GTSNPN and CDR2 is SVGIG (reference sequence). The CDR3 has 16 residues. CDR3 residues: CAWRRLAGGPYNEQFF. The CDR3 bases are TGTGCCTGGAGGAGGCTAGCGGGAGGCCCCTACAATGAGCAGTTCTTC.